This TCR beta chain was identified in a study of shared clonotypes between healthy human individuals. The wider study: Three plates each covered CD4 naive and memory; CD8 naive two, CD8 memory one. Broader study findings: Naive subsets, compared against memory subsets, generally had larger estimated richness values. Sampling covered nothing but blood. Tissue TCR repertoires likely differ from those found in blood.

As regards this clone: Antigen specificity is unknown.

The genomic DNA of each subset was split evenly across several immunoSEQ plates. Generated by immunoSEQ multiplex PCR, the TCRdb table keeps only in-frame clones and is missing some. The sample has millions of clones, over 85% seen once. The material sequenced was naive CD4+ T cells sorted from blood. Documented subset: CD45RA+ positively selected. This sequence originates from a man aged 18 to 30 in good health.

For the CDR3, the DNA is TGTGCCAGCCCCTTGGACTTTTTCCCCTACGAGCAGTACTTC. Translated, it gives CASPLDFFPYEQYF. The chain has TRBV27 and TRBJ2-7; maybe TRBD2 (5 bases). The germline gives CDR1 MNHEY, CDR2 SMNVEV (reference sequence). V was cut by 8 bases and J by 2 bases, with 16 bases left in between. CDR3 length: 14 amino acids.